This T cell receptor (beta chain) was identified during a study of T cell responses to AZD1222 COVID-19 vaccine. Overall study context: Whether given at about 4 or about 12 weeks, second doses were pooled.

The germline V gene has CDR1 MNHEY and CDR2 SVGAGI. Between the trimmed V and J ends, which lost 2 bases and 8 bases, there was a span of 6 bases. This CDR3 region has 11 residues. A note on this clone: The target antigen is unknown.

The data were produced by immunoSEQ multiplex PCR, yet TCRdb's version contains in-frame clones alone and is incomplete. Of about 150,000 clones in the sample, just over 90% were seen once. Study-wide results and caveats: In all cases, repertoires were sampled only after the peak T cell response.

This clonotype was sampled from an adult in good health. The chain links TRBV6-5 to TRBJ1-1; D is undetermined. Sequencing used peripheral blood, obtained on day 0 of AZD1222 vaccination. The CDR3 spells CASSYRQEAFF. The CDR3 nucleotides are TGTGCCAGCAGTTACAGGCAGGAAGCTTTCTTT.